This TCR beta chain was documented in a study of blood T cell repertoires in COVID-19. The germline V and J ends were trimmed by 4 bases and 9 bases, with 16 bases remaining between them. The V gene's germline CDR1 is SEHNR and CDR2 FQNEAQ (reference sequence). The CDR3 sequence is 14 residues long. Sequencing was performed with immunoSEQ multiplex PCR; in TCRdb, only in-frame clones are kept and a portion is missing. The data contain about 260,000 clones, about 80% of them singletons. The clonotype was recovered from a man aged 25-45 years with acute COVID-19. This sequence joins TRBV7-9 and TRBJ1-5, with TRBD1 as a possible D gene (5 bases). The sequenced material came from PBMCs or T cells enriched from blood (not recorded which). Here the CDR3 DNA reads TGTGCCAGCAGCTCACTAGGCGGGGGAGGGCCCCAGCATTTT. The encoded protein is CASSSLGGGGPQHF. The variable domain in full, completed from reference TRBV7-9 and TRBJ1-5, reads DTGVSQNPRHKITKRGQNVTFRCDPISEHNRLYWYRQTLGQGPEFLTYFQNEAQLEKSRLLSDRFSAERPKGSFSTLEIQRTEQGDSAMYLCASSSLGGGGPQHFGDGTRLSIL.